What follows are 22 T cell receptor beta chains derived from one specimen sequenced in a study of blood T cell repertoires in COVID-19. Using immunoSEQ multiplex PCR, the repertoire was profiled, and TCRdb retains in-frame clones only, with some absent. The sample records about 270,000 clones, about 90% being singletons. The specimen sequenced was peripheral blood. These receptors all come from a woman aged 50 to 60 with acute or convalescent COVID-19.

The chain's CDR3 is CAIGRTGGAFGALRSASTDTQYF. CDR3 nucleotide sequence: TGTGCCATCGGAAGAACAGGGGGCGCGTTTGGGGCCCTTCGGTCGGCTAGCACAGATACGCAGTATTTT. The chain recombines TRBV10-3 with TRBJ2-3; TRBD1 agrees at 9 bases. The V gene's germline CDR1 is ENHRY and CDR2 SYGVKD. The CDR3 runs 23 residues. The trim removed 8 bases at V and 0 bases at J, leaving 30 bases unmatched.

The rearrangement joins TRBV3-1 (or the pseudogene TRBV3-2) to TRBJ2-5, with a possible D match to TRBD1 (6 bases). Germline values: CDR1 LGHDT, CDR2 YNNKEL (reference sequence). Between the trimmed V and J ends, which lost 5 bases and 5 bases, there was a span of 18 bases. The CDR3 covers 15 residues. CDR3 sequence: CASSRYTGLGETQYF. In DNA form, the CDR3 reads TGTGCCAGCAGCAGGTACACAGGGCTCGGGGAGACCCAGTACTTC.

The V and J genes are TRBV30 and TRBJ1-4; D unresolved. The germline gives CDR1 GTSNPN, CDR2 SVGIG (reference sequence). Trimming removed 3 bases from V and 10 bases from J, with 12 bases in between. The CDR3 sequence is 12 residues long. The CDR3 nucleotides read TGTGCCTGGAGAGGACTATCGGGAAAACTGTTTTTT. Encoded protein: CAWRGLSGKLFF. Using reference TRBV30 and TRBJ1-4 for the parts outside the CDR3, the full variable domain is SQTIHQWPATLVQPVGSPLSLECTVEGTSNPNLYWYRQAAGRGLQLLFYSVGIGQISSEVPQNLSASRPQDRQFILSSKKLLLSDSGFYLCAWRGLSGKLFFGSGTQLSVL.

Only a few counts were recorded for this clone. J is TRBJ1-2 and V is TRBV18; weak D call: TRBD1 (6 bases). The germline CDR1 and CDR2 sequences are KGHSH and LQKENI. The CDR3 is 13 residues long. With 3 bases removed from V and 5 bases from J, the gap between germline ends came to 10 bases. The CDR3 sequence is CASSPDSLYGYTF. CDR3 DNA sequence: TGTGCCAGCTCACCGGACAGCCTTTATGGCTACACCTTC.

The CDR3 loop is CASSLVEGAGETQYF. The CDR3 DNA reads as TGTGCCAGCAGCTTGGTCGAGGGGGCGGGGGAGACCCAGTACTTC. V is TRBV5-4 and J is TRBJ2-5; D is perhaps TRBD1 (7 bases). Trimming took off 0 bases at V and 5 bases at J, with 14 bases between the two ends. This CDR3 spans 15 amino acids. Germline V CDR1 and CDR2: SGHNT, YYREEE (reference sequence).

This chain uses TRBV18 with TRBJ1-2; D is perhaps TRBD1 (5 bases). V was cut by 2 bases and J by 2 bases, with 15 bases left in between. CDR3 length equals 16 residues. Germline CDR1 is KGHSH and CDR2 is LQKENI. The chain's CDR3 is CASSPVSKTENYGYTF. DNA of the CDR3: TGTGCCAGCTCACCAGTGTCCAAGACAGAGAACTATGGCTACACCTTC.

The chain joins TRBV21-1 to TRBJ2-1; the DNA was not used to check the table's D call, TRBD2. TRBV21-1 is recorded as a pseudogene. The CDR3 consists of 15 residues. CDR3 region: CASSTRDWTYNEQFF. The CDR3 DNA reads TGTGCCAGCAGCACCCGGGACTGGACTTACAATGAGCAGTTCTTC.

This clone was found once. The V and J genes are TRBV5-1 and TRBJ1-1; D remains unclear. The CDR3 is 15 amino acids. The V end was cut by 1 base, the J end by 1 base, with 11 bases between. Germline V gives CDR1 SGHRS, CDR2 YFSETQ. The chain's CDR3 is CASSLYRVGNTEAFF. For the CDR3, the DNA is TGCGCCAGCAGCTTGTATCGGGTGGGGAACACTGAAGCTTTCTTT.

This clone has just one count. As DNA, the CDR3 is TGTGCCAGTAGCCGACAGGCTTCCCAAGAGACCCAGTACTTC. It specifies CASSRQASQETQYF. This chain links TRBV19 with TRBJ2-5, with D tentatively TRBD1 (6 bases). The CDR3 is 14 amino acids. Germline values: CDR1 LNHDA, CDR2 SQIVND (reference sequence). The germline V and J ends were trimmed by 6 bases and 1 base, with 12 bases remaining between them.

The V gene is TRBV28, the J gene TRBJ1-1; perhaps TRBD1 as D (5 bases). The CDR3 has 15 amino acids. Trimming removed 2 bases from V and 6 bases from J, with 16 bases in between. The germline V gene has CDR1 MDHEN and CDR2 SYDVKM. This CDR3 is CASSLSGQGRAEAFF. CDR3 in DNA: TGTGCCAGCAGTTTAAGTGGTCAGGGTCGCGCTGAAGCTTTCTTT.

The rearrangement uses TRBV7-9 and TRBJ1-6, with a weak D call TRBD1 (6 bases). The CDR3 runs 14 residues. Germline CDR1 and CDR2: SEHNR and FQNEAQ (reference sequence). V was cut by 1 base and J by 6 bases, with 7 bases left in between. CDR3 in amino acids: CASSLGTANSPLHF. The CDR3 region has the DNA TGTGCCAGCAGCTTAGGGACAGCTAATTCACCCCTCCACTTT.

This chain joins TRBV24-1 and TRBJ2-1; TRBD1 matches at 7 bases. V gave up 3 bases and J gave up 5 bases; unmatched junction bases: 9. There are 16 residues in the CDR3. Germline V CDR1 and CDR2: KGHDR, SFDVKD. This chain's CDR3 is CATSDRTGDRHNEQFF. As DNA, the CDR3 is TGTGCCACCAGTGATCGTACAGGGGATAGGCACAATGAGCAGTTCTTC.

The rearrangement links TRBV12-5 to TRBJ2-1; D is uncertain. CDR3 length: 14 residues. Trimming shortened V by 1 base and J by 6 bases, and 10 bases separated the two germline ends. Germline V gene sequence: CDR1 LGHNT, CDR2 FRNRAP. CDR3: CASGLGLDLNEQFF. The CDR3 region has the DNA TGTGCTAGTGGTTTGGGGCTAGATCTCAATGAGCAGTTCTTC.

The V and J genes are TRBV7-2 and TRBJ2-7; 12 positions agree with TRBD2. Germline V CDR1 and CDR2: SGHTA, FQGNSA. This CDR3 is built from 16 residues. With 2 bases clipped from V and 5 bases from J, the junction kept 7 bases outside the gene matches. In DNA, the CDR3 is TGTGCCAGCAGCTTATGGCTAGCGGGAGGGCCTCACGAGCAGTACTTC. Residues: CASSLWLAGGPHEQYF.

The V gene is TRBV9, the J gene TRBJ2-2; D remains ambiguous. V was pared by 5 bases and J by 6 bases, with 14 bases between. Germline CDR1 SGDLS, CDR2 YYNGEE. The CDR3 is 14 amino acids. The CDR3, as DNA: TGTGCCAGCAGTGCGGCACTACTCTCCGGGGAGCTGTTTTTT. Encoded protein: CASSAALLSGELFF. The variable domain in full, completed from reference TRBV9 and TRBJ2-2, reads DSGVTQTPKHLITATGQRVTLRCSPRSGDLSVYWYQQSLDQGLQFLIQYYNGEERAKGNILERFSAQQFPDLHSELNLSSLELGDSALYFCASSAALLSGELFFGEGSRLTVL.

The chain links TRBV28 to TRBJ1-2; D is undetermined. CDR3 length: 13 residues. Germline assignment: CDR1 MDHEN and CDR2 SYDVKM. Trimming removed 2 bases from V and 5 bases from J, with 9 bases in between. Here the CDR3 reads CASSLVGEYGYTF. CDR3 bases: TGTGCCAGCAGTTTAGTCGGGGAGTATGGCTACACCTTC.

On this clone itself: One end of the junction fails to match germline, which may point to a read error. The chain has TRBV3-1 (or the pseudogene TRBV3-2) and TRBJ1-4; 7 bases match TRBD1. The V gene's germline CDR1 is LGHDT and CDR2 YNNKEL (reference sequence). The CDR3 has 14 amino acids. The CDR3 DNA sequence: TGTGCCAGCAGACAAGGGGGCACTAATGAAAAACTGTTTTTT. Translating gives CASRQGGTNEKLFF.

This sequence joins TRBV10-3 and TRBJ1-5; TRBD1 agrees at 9 bases. The CDR3 extends over 15 amino acids. The junction had 4 bases not matched to a gene; V was cut back by 6 bases and J by 1 base. Looked up from germline, CDR1 is ENHRY and CDR2 is SYGVKD. The CDR3 protein is CAISLTGGSNQPQHF. In DNA form, the CDR3 reads TGTGCCATCAGCCTGACAGGGGGGAGCAATCAGCCCCAGCATTTT.

The chain combines TRBV7-2 with TRBJ2-3; TRBD1 matches 9 bases. The germline V gene encodes CDR1 SGHTA and CDR2 FQGNSA. Trimming at V came to 5 bases and at J to 5 bases, leaving 5 bases not matched to a gene. The CDR3 is 14 residues long. CDR3 loop: CASSPGTGIDTQYF. CDR3 bases: TGTGCCAGCAGCCCCGGGACAGGGATAGATACGCAGTATTTT. The variable domain in full, completed from reference TRBV7-2 and TRBJ2-3, reads GAGVSQSPSNKVTEKGKDVELRCDPISGHTALYWYRQSLGQGLEFLIYFQGNSAPDKSGLPSDRFSAERTGGSVSTLTIQRTQQEDSAVYLCASSPGTGIDTQYFGPGTRLTVL.

J is TRBJ1-5 and V is TRBV7-2; 7 nucleotides align to TRBD1. V shed 5 bases and J 0 bases; nucleotides not matched to a gene: 10. The CDR3 has 17 amino acids. Germline loops: CDR1 SGHTA, CDR2 FQGNSA. DNA of the CDR3: TGTGCCAGCAGCCTTAACAGGGGCCTATATAGCAATCAGCCCCAGCATTTT. Residues: CASSLNRGLYSNQPQHF.

The V and J genes are TRBV7-6 and TRBJ1-2; 11 nucleotides line up with TRBD1. Germline loops: CDR1 SGHVS, CDR2 FNYEAQ. V shed 4 bases and J 8 bases; nucleotides not matched to a gene: 12. There are 16 residues in the CDR3. CDR3 coding DNA: TGTGCCAGCAGCTGGGGAAGTGGACAGGGGGCTGAAGGCTACACCTTC. It encodes CASSWGSGQGAEGYTF.

A few counts support this clone. The genes are TRBV18 and TRBJ1-1; possibly TRBD1 for D (6 bases). The CDR3 is 14 residues long. The V end lost 5 bases, the J end lost 2 bases, and 12 bases lay between the germline ends. Germline CDR1 is KGHSH and CDR2 is LQKENI. The CDR3 DNA reads as TGTGCCAGCTCAACAAAACAGGGAAACACTGAAGCTTTCTTT. Protein sequence: CASSTKQGNTEAFF. Full variable domain (remainder filled in from reference TRBV18 and TRBJ1-1): NAGVMQNPRHLVRRRGQEARLRCSPMKGHSHVYWYRQLPEEGLKFMVYLQKENIIDESGMPKERFSAEFPKEGPSILRIQQVVRGDSAAYFCASSTKQGNTEAFFGQGTRLTVV.